This entry lists 11 T cell receptor beta chains sequenced from one sample in a study of metastatic and nonmetastatic thyroid tumors. MiXCR re-clonotyped the PCR reads for TCRdb. Of 37,000 or so clones in the sample, about 16% were seen once. Ahead of thyroid surgery, no patient had received treatment of any kind. What was sequenced was blood. All receptors come from a female donor with papillary thyroid cancer or a benign thyroid nodule (not recorded which). Some clones in this sample may be carry-over from other donors' samples.

This clone has a count of ten or more. The chain combines TRBV27 with TRBJ2-6; the D is unclear. V lost 6 bases, J lost 0 bases, and 12 bases lay in between. Germline loops: CDR1 MNHEY, CDR2 SMNVEV (reference sequence). The CDR3 loop spans 16 amino acids. The CDR3 sequence is CASRWAGHSGANVLTF. The CDR3 region has the DNA TGTGCCAGCAGGTGGGCAGGCCACTCTGGGGCCAACGTCCTGACTTTC.

This clone was recorded many times. The chain combines TRBV9 with TRBJ1-4; the D is unclear. V was pared by 0 bases and J by 6 bases, with 12 bases between. Germline lookup yields CDR1 SGDLS and CDR2 YYNGEE. The CDR3 runs to 15 residues. The DNA of the CDR3 is TGTGCCAGCAGCGTAGAATGGGGATCCGATGAAAAACTGTTTTTT. This encodes CASSVEWGSDEKLFF.

This clone was detected ten times or more. V is TRBV7-6 and J is TRBJ1-2; D call uncertain. The V gene's germline CDR1 is SGHVS and CDR2 FNYEAQ. V was shortened by 0 bases and J by 7 bases, with 9 bases between the two germline ends. CDR3 length: 13 residues. CDR3 DNA sequence: TGTGCCAGCAGCTTAGCGGCGGGGTCTGGCTACACCTTC. It yields the protein CASSLAAGSGYTF.

The chain is built from TRBV20-1 and TRBJ2-1, with D tentatively TRBD1 (5 bases). The germline CDR1 and CDR2 sequences are DFQATT and SNEGSKA (reference sequence). Trimming pared 3 bases from V and 7 bases from J, leaving 16 bases between. CDR3 length equals 14 residues. CDR3 nucleotide sequence: TGCAGTGCTAGTTTCAGGGTTTGGGGAAATGAGCAGTTCTTC. This gives the protein CSASFRVWGNEQFF.

This clone was recorded many times. The V gene is TRBV7-9, the J gene TRBJ2-3; D is uncertain. CDR3 length equals 12 residues. Germline V gene data show CDR1 as SEHNR and CDR2 as FQNEAQ (reference sequence). V was pared by 7 bases and J by 4 bases, with 9 bases between. The CDR3 bases are TGTGCCAGCACCGATGGGGCAGATACGCAGTATTTT. It encodes CASTDGADTQYF.

In its sample, this clone was seen many times. The genes are TRBV29-1 and TRBJ1-1, with 8 bases fitting TRBD1. Germline V gives CDR1 SQVTM, CDR2 ANQGSEA. This CDR3 has 13 residues. V trimming: 7 bases; J trimming: 2 bases; junction bases outside the gene matches: 6. The CDR3 nucleotides read TGCAGCGCTGCGGGACAGGAAAACACTGAAGCTTTCTTT. Translated: CSAAGQENTEAFF.

CDR3 protein: CSARDARGLGGPSGQYF. Written as DNA, the CDR3 is TGCAGTGCTAGAGACGCTCGGGGACTAGGGGGACCTTCCGGCCAGTACTTC. This chain joins TRBV20-1 and TRBJ2-7, with 8 bases fitting TRBD2. CDR3 length equals 17 residues. Per germline, CDR1 DFQATT and CDR2 SNEGSKA (reference sequence). The V segment lost 0 bases and the J segment 10 bases; nucleotides outside the gene matches: 20.

This clone was seen only a few times. A much larger clone differs from this one at a single base, so this may be a read error. The genes are TRBV29-1 and TRBJ2-1; maybe TRBD1 (6 bases). The CDR3 has 14 residues. Germline loops: CDR1 SQVTM, CDR2 ANQGSEA. The V end lost 8 bases, the J end lost 0 bases, and 14 bases lay between the germline ends. This CDR3 reads CSCKGESSYNEQFF. In nucleotides, the CDR3 is TGCAGCTGTAAGGGGGAGAGCTCCTACAATGAGCAGTTCTTC.

This clone was recorded once. The V call is TRBV30, the J call TRBJ2-1; 9 bases agree with TRBD2. Losses at the gene ends were 4 bases for V and 5 bases for J; bases not matched to a gene: 9. Germline CDR1 reads GTSNPN; CDR2 reads SVGIG (reference sequence). This CDR3 contains 15 residues. CDR3 region: CAWTKRGALNNEQFF. Written as DNA, the CDR3 is TGTGCCTGGACAAAGCGGGGGGCCTTAAACAATGAGCAGTTCTTC.

This clone was found many times. V usage is TRBV15 and J usage is TRBJ2-5; D is uncertain. The ends were cut back, 0 bases at V and 5 bases at J, with 7 bases in the middle. The CDR3 is 13 amino acids. Germline CDR1 is LNHNV and CDR2 is YYDKDF (reference sequence). The DNA of the CDR3 is TGTGCCACCAGCAGAGACCTTGGGGAGACCCAGTACTTC. The encoded protein is CATSRDLGETQYF.

This clone was found many times. CDR3 DNA sequence: TGTGCCAGTAGTCCGGACAGGGGAGGTTACGAGCAGTACTTC. Its protein is CASSPDRGGYEQYF. The chain couples TRBV19 to TRBJ2-7, with 9 positions matching TRBD1. From germline, CDR1 is LNHDA and CDR2 SQIVND (reference sequence). V was pared by 5 bases and J by 4 bases, with 6 bases of the junction left unmatched. The CDR3 has 14 residues.